Listed below are T cell receptor beta chains from one sample, sequenced in a study of blood T cell repertoires in COVID-19. The protocol was immunoSEQ multiplex PCR, while the TCRdb copy is restricted to in-frame clones and leaves out a portion. The repertoire consists of 250,000 or so clones, with 84% occurring once and the leading ten covering about 2%. Sequencing was performed on PBMCs or T cells enriched from blood (not recorded which). The receptors shown here come from a man aged 60 to 75 who had recovered from COVID-19. Both conserved end residues are part of each CDR3. A D gene is named only where the DNA matches it firmly. The size field is filled for only some rows; it gives once, few, many or a size class.

>TRBD1|NA|TRBJ1-4|TRBV9
CASSPQGVDNEKLFF
TGTGCCAGCAGCCCACAGGGGGTGGATAATGAAAAACTGTTTTTT
>TRBD2|NA|TRBJ2-1|TRBV18
CASSPLLAGGSYNEQFF
TGTGCCAGCTCACCTTTACTAGCGGGGGGGTCCTACAATGAGCAGTTCTTC
>NA|NA|TRBJ2-3|TRBV14
CASSTASYSTDTQYF
TGTGCCAGCAGCACGGCTAGCTATAGCACAGATACGCAGTATTTT
>TRBD1|NA|TRBJ2-7|TRBV7-9
CASSPGQDWRYEQYF
TGTGCCAGCAGCCCCGGACAGGACTGGCGCTACGAGCAGTACTTC
>NA|NA|TRBJ2-6|TRBV4-2
CASTRASGANVLTF
TGTGCCAGCACCCGGGCCTCTGGGGCCAACGTCCTGACTTTC
>NA|few|TRBJ1-6|TRBV19
CASSITRDYNSPLHF
TGTGCCAGTAGTATAACCAGGGATTATAATTCACCCCTCCACTTT
>NA|NA|TRBJ1-1|TRBV6-5
CASSPPHRATEAFF
TGTGCCAGCAGCCCCCCCCACAGGGCCACTGAAGCTTTCTTT
>TRBD1|NA|TRBJ1-1|TRBV5-1
CASSSGQGGTEAFF
TGCGCCAGCAGCTCCGGACAGGGCGGAACTGAAGCTTTCTTT
>TRBD1|NA|TRBJ2-2|TRBV19
CASSVRQGSNTGELFF
TGTGCCAGTAGTGTCCGACAGGGATCGAACACCGGGGAGCTGTTTTTT
>TRBD2|many|TRBJ2-5|TRBV7-2
CASSFLAGGGRSETQYF
TGTGCCAGCAGCTTCCTAGCGGGGGGAGGGCGGTCAGAGACCCAGTACTTC
>TRBD1|NA|TRBJ1-1|TRBV2
CASRGTGSNRAEAFF
TGTGCCAGCAGGGGGACAGGGTCAAATCGCGCTGAAGCTTTCTTT
>NA|NA|TRBJ2-3|TRBV4-2
CASSQDRGGGSTDTQYF
TGTGCCAGCAGCCAAGATCGGGGCGGGGGCAGCACAGATACGCAGTATTTT
>NA|NA|TRBJ1-1|TRBV20-1
CSASLSWWEAFF
TGCAGTGCTAGTCTTAGCTGGTGGGAAGCTTTCTTT
>NA|NA|TRBJ1-1|TRBV20-1
CSASRTEAFF
TGCAGTGCTAGTCGGACTGAAGCTTTCTTT
>NA|NA|TRBJ2-7|TRBV3-1/TRBV3-2
CASSQNRGEQYF
TGTGCCAGCAGCCAAAACCGCGGCGAGCAGTACTTC
>NA|NA|TRBJ1-1|TRBV18
CASSPGGVWNTEAFF
TGTGCCAGCTCACCGGGGGGGGTATGGAACACTGAAGCTTTCTTT
>NA|NA|TRBJ2-3|TRBV6-2/TRBV6-3
CASSTTGTSTDTQYF
TGTGCCAGCAGTACAACCGGGACTAGCACAGATACGCAGTATTTT
>TRBD2|few|TRBJ2-1|TRBV4-2
CASSQDLRGDEQFF
TGTGCCAGCAGCCAAGATCTGCGGGGGGACGAGCAGTTCTTC
>NA|NA|TRBJ2-2|TRBV9
CASSVRGTGELFF
TGTGCCAGCAGCGTAAGGGGAACCGGGGAGCTGTTTTTT
>NA|NA|TRBJ1-5|TRBV27
CASSPRGGADNQPQHF
TGTGCCAGCAGCCCCCGGGGGGGGGCGGACAATCAGCCCCAGCATTTT
>TRBD2|NA|TRBJ2-7|TRBV19
CASSVDSGAYEQYF
TGTGCCAGTAGTGTCGACAGCGGGGCCTACGAGCAGTACTTC
>NA|NA|TRBJ2-2|TRBV5-1
CASSLALGDTGELFF
TGCGCCAGCAGCTTGGCCTTAGGGGACACCGGGGAGCTGTTTTTT